This T cell receptor beta chain emerged from a study of T cells in Graves' hyperthyroidism and ophthalmopathy. The investigators amplified TCR beta CDR3 regions from RNA transcripts. Initially, a first-round RT-PCR of the TCR CDR3 employed the HTBI primer set. TCRdb reanalysed the multiplex PCR reads using MiXCR and keeps one entry per CDR3 protein. Of hundreds of thousands of distinct CDR3 sequences in the sample, less than 15% were seen once. This clonotype showed up many times. CDR1 and CDR2 from the germline V gene are SEHNR and FQNEAQ (reference sequence). V gave up 6 bases and J gave up 0 bases, with 12 bases separating them. CDR3 length equals 14 residues.

The sequencing sample was made of blood. The sequence came from a woman aged 18-30 years with Graves' hyperthyroidism. The V and J genes are TRBV7-9 and TRBJ2-7; D perhaps matches TRBD1 (5 bases). In DNA form, the CDR3 reads TGTGCCAGCAGTTCACAGGTTTACTCCTACGAGCAGTACTTC. It translates to CASSSQVYSYEQYF.